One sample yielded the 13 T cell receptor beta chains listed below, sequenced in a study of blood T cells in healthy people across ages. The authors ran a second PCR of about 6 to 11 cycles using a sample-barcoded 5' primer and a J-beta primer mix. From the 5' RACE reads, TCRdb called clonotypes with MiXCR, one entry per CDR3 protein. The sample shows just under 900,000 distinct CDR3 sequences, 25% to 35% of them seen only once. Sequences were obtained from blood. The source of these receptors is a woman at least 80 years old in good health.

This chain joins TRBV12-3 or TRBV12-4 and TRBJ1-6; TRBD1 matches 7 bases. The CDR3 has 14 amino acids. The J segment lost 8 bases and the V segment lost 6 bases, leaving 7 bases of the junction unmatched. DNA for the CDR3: TGTGCCAGCAGGGACTACAGGGGCGATTCACCCCTCCACTTT. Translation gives CASRDYRGDSPLHF.

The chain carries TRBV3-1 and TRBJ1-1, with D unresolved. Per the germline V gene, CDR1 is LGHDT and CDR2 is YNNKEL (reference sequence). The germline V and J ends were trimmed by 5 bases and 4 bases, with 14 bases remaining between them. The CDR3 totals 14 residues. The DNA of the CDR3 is TGTGCCAGCAGCGCAGCCGGTGATGGCACTGAAGCTTTCTTT. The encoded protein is CASSAAGDGTEAFF.

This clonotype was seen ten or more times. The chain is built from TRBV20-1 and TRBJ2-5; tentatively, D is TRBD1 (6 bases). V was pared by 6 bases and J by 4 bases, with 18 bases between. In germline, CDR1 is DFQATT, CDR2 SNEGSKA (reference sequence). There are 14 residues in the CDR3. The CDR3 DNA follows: TGCAGTGCCAGCCGGGACACGGTTGGAGAGACCCAGTACTTC. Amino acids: CSASRDTVGETQYF.

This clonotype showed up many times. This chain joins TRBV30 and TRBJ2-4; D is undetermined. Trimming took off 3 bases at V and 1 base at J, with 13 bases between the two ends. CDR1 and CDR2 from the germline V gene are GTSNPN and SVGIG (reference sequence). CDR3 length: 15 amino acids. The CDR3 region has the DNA TGTGCCTGGAGATTAAGCAACCGGGCCAAAAACATTCAGTACTTC. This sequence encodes CAWRLSNRAKNIQYF.

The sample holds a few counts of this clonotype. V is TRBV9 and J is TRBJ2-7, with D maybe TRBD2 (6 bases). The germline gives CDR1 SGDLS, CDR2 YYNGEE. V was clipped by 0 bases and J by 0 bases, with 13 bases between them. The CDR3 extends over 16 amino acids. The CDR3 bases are TGTGCCAGCAGCGTAGGTGGCGGGGAGAGCTCCTACGAGCAGTACTTC. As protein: CASSVGGGESSYEQYF.

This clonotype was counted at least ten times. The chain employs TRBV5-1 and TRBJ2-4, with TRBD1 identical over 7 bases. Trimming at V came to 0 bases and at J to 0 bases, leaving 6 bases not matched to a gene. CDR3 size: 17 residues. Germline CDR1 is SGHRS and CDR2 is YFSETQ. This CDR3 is CASSLVRGPSAKNIQYF. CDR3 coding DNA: TGCGCCAGCAGCTTGGTTAGGGGGCCGTCAGCCAAAAACATTCAGTACTTC.

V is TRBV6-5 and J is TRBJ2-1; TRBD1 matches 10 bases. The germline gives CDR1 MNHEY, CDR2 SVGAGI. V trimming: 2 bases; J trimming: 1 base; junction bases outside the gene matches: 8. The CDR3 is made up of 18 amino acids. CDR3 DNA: TGTGCCAGCAGTTACCTACCGCCGGGACAGGGGTCCTACAATGAGCAGTTCTTC. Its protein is CASSYLPPGQGSYNEQFF.

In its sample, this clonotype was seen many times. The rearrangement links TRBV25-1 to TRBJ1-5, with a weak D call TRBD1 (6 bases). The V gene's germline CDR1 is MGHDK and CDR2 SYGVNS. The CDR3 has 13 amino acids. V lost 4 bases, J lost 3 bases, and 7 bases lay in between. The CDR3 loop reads CASSGDNNQPQHF. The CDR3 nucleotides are TGTGCCAGCAGTGGGGACAACAATCAGCCCCAGCATTTT.

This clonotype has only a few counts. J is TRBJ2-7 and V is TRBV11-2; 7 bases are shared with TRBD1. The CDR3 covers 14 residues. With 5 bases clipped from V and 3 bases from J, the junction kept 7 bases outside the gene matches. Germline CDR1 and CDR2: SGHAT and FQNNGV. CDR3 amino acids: CASSLQGNFYEQYF. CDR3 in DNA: TGTGCCAGCAGCCTACAGGGGAACTTCTACGAGCAGTACTTC.

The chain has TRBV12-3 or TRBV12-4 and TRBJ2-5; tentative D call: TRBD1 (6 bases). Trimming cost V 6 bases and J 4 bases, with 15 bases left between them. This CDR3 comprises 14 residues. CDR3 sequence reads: CASRTRVGAETQYF. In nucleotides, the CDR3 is TGTGCCAGCAGGACCAGAGTGGGGGCAGAGACCCAGTACTTC.

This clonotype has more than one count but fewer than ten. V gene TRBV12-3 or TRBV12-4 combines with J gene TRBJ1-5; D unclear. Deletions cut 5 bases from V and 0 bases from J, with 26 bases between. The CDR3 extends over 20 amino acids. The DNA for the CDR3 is TGTGCCAGCAGTGGAGAAGTCCAAGGTTCACTACCCTATAGCAATCAGCCCCAGCATTTT. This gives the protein CASSGEVQGSLPYSNQPQHF.

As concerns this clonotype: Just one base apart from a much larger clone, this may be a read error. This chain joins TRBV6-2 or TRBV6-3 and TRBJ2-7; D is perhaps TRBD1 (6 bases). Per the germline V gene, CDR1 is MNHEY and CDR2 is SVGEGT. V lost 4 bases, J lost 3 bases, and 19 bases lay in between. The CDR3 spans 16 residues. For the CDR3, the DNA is TGTGCCAGCAGTTTTCTTCCAGGGGCGTTGATCTACGAGCAGTACTTC. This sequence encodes CASSFLPGALIYEQYF.

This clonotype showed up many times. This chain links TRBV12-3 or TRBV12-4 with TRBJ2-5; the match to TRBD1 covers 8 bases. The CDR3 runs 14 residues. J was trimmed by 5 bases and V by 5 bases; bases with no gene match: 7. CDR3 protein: CASSLRQGSETQYF. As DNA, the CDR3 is TGTGCCAGCAGTCTCCGACAGGGGAGCGAGACCCAGTACTTC.